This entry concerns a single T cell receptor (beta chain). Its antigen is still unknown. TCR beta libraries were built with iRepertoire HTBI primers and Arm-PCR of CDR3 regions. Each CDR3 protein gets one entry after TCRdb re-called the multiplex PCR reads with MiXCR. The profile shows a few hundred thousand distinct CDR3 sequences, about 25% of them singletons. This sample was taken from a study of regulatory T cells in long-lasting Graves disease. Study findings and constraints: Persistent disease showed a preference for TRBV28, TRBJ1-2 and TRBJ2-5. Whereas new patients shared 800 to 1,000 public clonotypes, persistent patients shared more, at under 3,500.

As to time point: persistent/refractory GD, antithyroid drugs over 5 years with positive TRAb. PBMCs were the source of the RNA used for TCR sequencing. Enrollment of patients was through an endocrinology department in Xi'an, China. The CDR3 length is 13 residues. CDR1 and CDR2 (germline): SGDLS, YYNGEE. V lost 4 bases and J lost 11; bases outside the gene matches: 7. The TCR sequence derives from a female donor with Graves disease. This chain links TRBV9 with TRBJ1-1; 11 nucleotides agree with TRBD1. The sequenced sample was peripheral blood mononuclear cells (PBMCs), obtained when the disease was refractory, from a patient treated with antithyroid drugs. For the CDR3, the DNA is TGTGCCAGCAGCCCCCGGACAGGGGGCTCGGCTTTCTTT. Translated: CASSPRTGGSAFF.